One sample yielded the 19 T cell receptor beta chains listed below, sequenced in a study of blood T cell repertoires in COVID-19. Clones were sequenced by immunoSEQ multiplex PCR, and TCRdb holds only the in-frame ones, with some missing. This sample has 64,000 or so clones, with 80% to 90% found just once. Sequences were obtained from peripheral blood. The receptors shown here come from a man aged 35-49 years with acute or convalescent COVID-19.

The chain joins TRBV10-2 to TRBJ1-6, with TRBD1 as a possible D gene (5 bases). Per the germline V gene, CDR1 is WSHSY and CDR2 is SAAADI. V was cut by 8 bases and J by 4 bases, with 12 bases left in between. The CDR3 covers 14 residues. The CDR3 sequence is CASYNQGYNSPLHF. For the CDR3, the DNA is TGCGCCAGCTATAATCAGGGATATAATTCACCCCTCCACTTT.

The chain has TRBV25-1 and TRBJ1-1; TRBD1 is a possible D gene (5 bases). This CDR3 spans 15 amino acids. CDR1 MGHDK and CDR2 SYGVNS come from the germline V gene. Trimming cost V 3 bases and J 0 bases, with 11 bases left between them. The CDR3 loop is CASSEAGRMNTEAFF. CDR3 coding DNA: TGTGCCAGCAGTGAGGCAGGGCGAATGAACACTGAAGCTTTCTTT.

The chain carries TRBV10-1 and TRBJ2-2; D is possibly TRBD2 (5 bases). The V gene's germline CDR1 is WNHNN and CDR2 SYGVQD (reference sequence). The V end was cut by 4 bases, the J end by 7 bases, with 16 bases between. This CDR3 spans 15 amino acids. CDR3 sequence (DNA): TGCGCCAGCAGTGGACCGGGCTCGGGAAGCGGGGAGCTGTTTTTT. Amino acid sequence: CASSGPGSGSGELFF.

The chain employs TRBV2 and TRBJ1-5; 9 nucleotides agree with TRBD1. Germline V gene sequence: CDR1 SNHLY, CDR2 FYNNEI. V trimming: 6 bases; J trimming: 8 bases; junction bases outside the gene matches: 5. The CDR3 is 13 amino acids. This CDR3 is CASSRDREKPQHF. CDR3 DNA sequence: TGTGCCAGCAGCAGGGACAGGGAAAAGCCCCAGCATTTT.

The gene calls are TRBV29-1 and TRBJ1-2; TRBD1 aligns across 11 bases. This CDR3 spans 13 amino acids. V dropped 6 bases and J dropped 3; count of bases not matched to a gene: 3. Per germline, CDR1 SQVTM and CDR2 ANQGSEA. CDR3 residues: CSVSGQGDYGYTF. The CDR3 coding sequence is TGCAGCGTCTCGGGACAGGGGGACTATGGCTACACCTTC.

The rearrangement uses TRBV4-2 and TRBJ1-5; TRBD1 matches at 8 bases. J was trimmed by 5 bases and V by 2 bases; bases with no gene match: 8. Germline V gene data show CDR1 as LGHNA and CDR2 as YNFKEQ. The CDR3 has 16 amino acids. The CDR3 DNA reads TGTGCCAGCAGCCAACCCCTGACAGGGGAATATCAGCCCCAGCATTTT. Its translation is CASSQPLTGEYQPQHF.

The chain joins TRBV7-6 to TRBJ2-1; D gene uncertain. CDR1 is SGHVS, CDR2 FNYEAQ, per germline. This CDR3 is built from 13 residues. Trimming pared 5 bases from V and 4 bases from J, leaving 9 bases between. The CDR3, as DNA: TGTGCCAGCAGCGCCGGGTCTTACAATGAGCAGTTCTTC. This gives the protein CASSAGSYNEQFF. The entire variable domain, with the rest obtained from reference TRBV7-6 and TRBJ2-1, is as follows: GAGVSQSPRYKVTKRGQDVALRCDPISGHVSLYWYRQALGQGPEFLTYFNYEAQQDKSGLPNDRFSAERPEGSISTLTIQRTEQRDSAMYRCASSAGSYNEQFFGPGTRLTVL.

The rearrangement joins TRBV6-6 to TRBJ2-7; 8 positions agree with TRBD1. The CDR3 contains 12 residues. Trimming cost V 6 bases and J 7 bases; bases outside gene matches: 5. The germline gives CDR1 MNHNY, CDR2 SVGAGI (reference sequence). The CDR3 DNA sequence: TGTGCCAGCAGCGGGACAGGTCTAGAGCAGTACTTC. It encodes CASSGTGLEQYF.

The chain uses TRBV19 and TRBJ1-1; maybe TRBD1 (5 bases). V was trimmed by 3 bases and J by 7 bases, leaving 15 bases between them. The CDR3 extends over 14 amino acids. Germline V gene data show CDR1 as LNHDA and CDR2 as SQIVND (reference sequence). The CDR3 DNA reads TGTGCCAGTAGTATCGGTACAGGTGGGGTTGAAGCTTTCTTT. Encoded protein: CASSIGTGGVEAFF.

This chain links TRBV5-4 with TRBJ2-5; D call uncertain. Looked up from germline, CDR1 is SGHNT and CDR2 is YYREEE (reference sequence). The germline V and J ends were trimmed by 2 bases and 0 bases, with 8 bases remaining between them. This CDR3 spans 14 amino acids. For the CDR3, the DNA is TGTGCCAGCAGCTTCCGCAGCGACCAAGAGACCCAGTACTTC. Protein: CASSFRSDQETQYF.

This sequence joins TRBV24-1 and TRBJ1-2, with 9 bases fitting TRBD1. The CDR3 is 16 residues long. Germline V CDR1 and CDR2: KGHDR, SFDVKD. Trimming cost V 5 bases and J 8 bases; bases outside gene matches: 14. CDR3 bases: TGTGCCACCAGTGCCCCGGGGACAGGGAGCGTGCCGGGCTACACCTTC. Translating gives CATSAPGTGSVPGYTF.

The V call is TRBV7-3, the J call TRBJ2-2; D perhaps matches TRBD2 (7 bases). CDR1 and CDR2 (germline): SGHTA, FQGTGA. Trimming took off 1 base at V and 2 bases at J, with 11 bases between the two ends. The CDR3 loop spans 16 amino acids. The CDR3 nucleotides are TGTGCCAGCAGCTTAAATGCGGGGGCTAACACCGGGGAGCTGTTTTTT. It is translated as CASSLNAGANTGELFF.

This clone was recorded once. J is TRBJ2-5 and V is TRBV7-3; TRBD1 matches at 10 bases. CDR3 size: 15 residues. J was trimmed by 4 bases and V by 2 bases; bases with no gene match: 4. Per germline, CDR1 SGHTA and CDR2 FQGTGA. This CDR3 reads CASSLDRGRVETQYF. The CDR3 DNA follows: TGTGCCAGCAGCTTAGACAGGGGGCGCGTAGAGACCCAGTACTTC.

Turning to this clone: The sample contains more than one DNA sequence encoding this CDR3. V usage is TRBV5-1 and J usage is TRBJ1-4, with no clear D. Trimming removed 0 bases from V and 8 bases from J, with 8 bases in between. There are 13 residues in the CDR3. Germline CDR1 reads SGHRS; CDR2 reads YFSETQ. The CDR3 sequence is CASSLARGEKLFF. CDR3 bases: TGCGCCAGCAGCTTGGCTCGCGGAGAAAAACTGTTTTTT.

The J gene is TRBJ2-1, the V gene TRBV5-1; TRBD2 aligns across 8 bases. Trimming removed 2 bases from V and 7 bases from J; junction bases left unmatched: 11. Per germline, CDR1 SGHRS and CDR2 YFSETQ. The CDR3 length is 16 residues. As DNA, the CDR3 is TGCGCCAGCAGCTTTGATCCGGGACTAGTCTTGAATGAGCAGTTCTTC. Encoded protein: CASSFDPGLVLNEQFF.

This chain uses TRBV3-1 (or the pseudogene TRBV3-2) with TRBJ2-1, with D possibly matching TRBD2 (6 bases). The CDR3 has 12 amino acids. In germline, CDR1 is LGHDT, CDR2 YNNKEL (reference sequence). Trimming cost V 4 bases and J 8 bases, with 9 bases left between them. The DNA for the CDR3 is TGTGCCAGCAGCCCGACGGGGGATGAGCAGTTCTTC. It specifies CASSPTGDEQFF.

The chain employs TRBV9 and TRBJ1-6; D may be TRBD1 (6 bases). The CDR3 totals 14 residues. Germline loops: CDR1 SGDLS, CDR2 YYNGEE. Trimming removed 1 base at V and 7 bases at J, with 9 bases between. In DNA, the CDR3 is TGTGCCAGCAGCGTAAACAGGGAAAATTCACCCCTCCACTTT. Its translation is CASSVNRENSPLHF.

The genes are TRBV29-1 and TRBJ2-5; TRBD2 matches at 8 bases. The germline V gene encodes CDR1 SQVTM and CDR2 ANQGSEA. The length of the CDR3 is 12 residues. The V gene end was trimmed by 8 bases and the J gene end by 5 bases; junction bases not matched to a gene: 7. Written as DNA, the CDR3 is TGCAGCACCCGGGAGGGTGGGGAGACCCAGTACTTC. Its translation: CSTREGGETQYF.

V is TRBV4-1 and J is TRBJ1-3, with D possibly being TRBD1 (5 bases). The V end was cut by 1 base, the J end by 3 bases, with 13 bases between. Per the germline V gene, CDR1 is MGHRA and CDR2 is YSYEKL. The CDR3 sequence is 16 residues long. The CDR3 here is CASSQAEGVLGNTIYF. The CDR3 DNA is TGCGCCAGCAGCCAAGCGGAAGGGGTGCTTGGAAACACCATATATTTT.